This T cell receptor (beta chain) was recovered during a study of cytomegalovirus exposure and HLA in healthy donors. Regarding this clone: The antigen remains unidentified.

Primers: 60 Vbeta forward and 13 Jbeta reverse. Data came from immunoSEQ multiplex PCR; TCRdb stores just in-frame clones and leaves some out. The table shows about 100,000 clones, with roughly four fifths occurring only once. Study conclusions and caveats: As a later analysis showed, a missense DCLRE1C variant was linked to trimming of TCR beta V- and J-genes. Among TCR beta chains, those listed as cytomegalovirus-associated numbered about 160. Later analysis identified 16,951 TCR beta sequences associated with HLA alleles, using a false discovery rate threshold of 0.05. Previously analyzed data showed that most TCR beta V segments were productive at a frequency of about 87% or about 30%.

V was clipped by 2 bases and J by 2 bases; unmatched bases: 3. CDR1 and CDR2 from the germline V gene are SGHRS and YFSETQ. The CDR3 runs 15 residues. This sequence joins TRBV5-1 and TRBJ2-1, with 8 nucleotides matching TRBD2. What was sequenced was PBMCs. The TCR sequence derives from a male donor in good health and CMV-seropositive. The CDR3 protein is CASSLAGAAYNEQFF. CDR3 coding DNA: TGCGCCAGCAGCTTAGCGGGGGCTGCCTACAATGAGCAGTTCTTC. Variable domain in full (rest from reference TRBV5-1 and TRBJ2-1): KAGVTQTPRYLIKTRGQQVTLSCSPISGHRSVSWYQQTPGQGLQFLFEYFSETQRNKGNFPGRFSGRQFSNSRSEMNVSTLELGDSALYLCASSLAGAAYNEQFFGPGTRLTVL.